This T cell receptor beta chain was recovered during a study of T cell responses to AZD1222 COVID-19 vaccine. Repertoires were generated with immunoSEQ multiplex PCR, while TCRdb's copy carries only in-frame clones and drops some. This sample has 150,000 or so clones, with about 90% found just once. Here the sequenced sample was peripheral blood, taken on day 0 of AZD1222 vaccination. The receptor comes from an adult in good health.

The CDR3 reads CASSSLGGGNSPLHF. The CDR3 region has the DNA TGTGCCAGCAGCTCCCTTGGGGGCGGTAATTCACCCCTCCACTTT. The chain uses TRBV7-3 and TRBJ1-6; possible D gene TRBD1, 6 bases. The CDR3 contains 15 residues. The V end was cut by 4 bases, the J end by 6 bases, with 13 bases between. Germline V gene sequence: CDR1 SGHTA, CDR2 FQGTGA.